The next 10 T cell receptor beta chains were all read from a single sample in a study of cytomegalovirus exposure and HLA in healthy donors. PCR amplification relied on 60 Vbeta primers (plus 13 Jbeta primers). Data came from immunoSEQ multiplex PCR; TCRdb stores just in-frame clones and leaves some out. The table records roughly 100,000 clones, under 85% of them present only once. The sequenced material came from PBMCs. Receptors were obtained from a man in his forties or fifties in good health and CMV-seronegative.

This clone has a single count. V gene TRBV7-2 combines with J gene TRBJ2-3; D is uncertain. Trimming took 2 bases from V and 2 from J, leaving 2 bases between them. The CDR3 is 12 residues long. Germline assignment: CDR1 SGHTA and CDR2 FQGNSA. CDR3 bases: TGTGCCAGCAGCTTATACACAGATACGCAGTATTTT. Encoded protein: CASSLYTDTQYF.

This clone was picked up one time. The V call is TRBV7-9, the J call TRBJ2-7, with 7 bases identical to TRBD2. V lost 3 bases to trimming and J lost 1 base; unmatched junction nucleotides: 3. The CDR3 runs 14 residues. Germline V CDR1 and CDR2: SEHNR, FQNEAQ (reference sequence). CDR3 loop: CASSLRELSYEQYF. Written as DNA, the CDR3 is TGTGCCAGCAGCTTGCGGGAGCTTTCCTACGAGCAGTACTTC.

This chain links TRBV4-3 with TRBJ1-5; D may be TRBD1 (6 bases). The V end was cut by 4 bases, the J end by 6 bases, with 10 bases between. Germline values: CDR1 LGHNA, CDR2 YSLEER. The CDR3 covers 13 residues. CDR3 sequence reads: CASSRTGSQPQHF. DNA for the CDR3: TGCGCCAGCAGCCGAACAGGGTCTCAGCCCCAGCATTTT.

This sequence joins TRBV6-1 and TRBJ2-6; possible D gene TRBD1, 5 bases. The CDR3 extends over 16 amino acids. In germline, CDR1 is MNHNS, CDR2 SASEGT. V was clipped by 0 bases and J by 4 bases, with 10 bases between them. CDR3 bases: TGTGCCAGCAGTGAAGCGCAAGGGGTAGGGGCCAACGTCCTGACTTTC. It yields the protein CASSEAQGVGANVLTF.

The CDR3 region has the DNA TGTGCCAGCAGACTAGCTTCCTACAATGAGCAGTTCTTC. Its translation is CASRLASYNEQFF. The chain links TRBV6-1 to TRBJ2-1; maybe TRBD2 (6 bases). The CDR3 is 13 amino acids. The V end was cut by 6 bases, the J end by 1 base, with 7 bases between. CDR1 is MNHNS, CDR2 SASEGT, per germline.

The rearrangement uses TRBV6-5 and TRBJ2-7, with D possibly being TRBD1 (6 bases). CDR1 MNHEY and CDR2 SVGAGI come from the germline V gene. Trimming pared 6 bases from V and 10 bases from J, leaving 13 bases between. The CDR3 is 11 residues long. CDR3: CASSAGTSQYF. The CDR3 DNA reads TGTGCCAGCAGCGCAGGGACATCTCAGTACTTC.

This rearrangement joins TRBV5-4 to TRBJ1-2, with 9 bases identical to TRBD1. The length of the CDR3 is 15 residues. Trimming took 2 bases from V and 4 from J; bases not matched to a gene: 6. The V gene's germline CDR1 is SGHNT and CDR2 YYREEE (reference sequence). CDR3 sequence (DNA): TGTGCCAGCAGCTTTCCTGGGACAGGGCTCTATGGCTACACCTTC. This sequence encodes CASSFPGTGLYGYTF.

Only a few counts were recorded for this clone. The chain has TRBV4-3 and TRBJ2-2; maybe TRBD2 (5 bases). V gave up 0 bases and J gave up 6 bases, with 8 bases separating them. Germline V CDR1 and CDR2: LGHNA, YSLEER. CDR3 size: 14 residues. The CDR3 bases are TGCGCCAGCAGCCAAGAAAAGAGGGCCGGGGAGCTGTTTTTT. Protein sequence: CASSQEKRAGELFF.

The chain recombines TRBV5-1 with TRBJ2-7, with 11 nucleotides matching TRBD2. Looked up from germline, CDR1 is SGHRS and CDR2 is YFSETQ. The V and J ends lost 4 bases and 0 bases, in that order; junction bases with no gene match: 3. The CDR3 sequence is 15 residues long. Here the CDR3 reads CASSQTSGVSYEQYF. The DNA of the CDR3 is TGCGCCAGCAGCCAGACTAGCGGGGTCTCCTACGAGCAGTACTTC.

The chain links TRBV5-4 to TRBJ2-1, with TRBD1 matching over 11 bases. V shed 0 bases and J 6 bases; nucleotides not matched to a gene: 5. The CDR3 consists of 16 residues. Germline CDR1 and CDR2: SGHNT and YYREEE (reference sequence). Here the CDR3 reads CASSLAGQGALNEQFF. CDR3 nucleotides: TGTGCCAGCAGCTTGGCTGGACAGGGGGCCCTCAATGAGCAGTTCTTC.